One and the same sample provided the 14 T cell receptor beta chains below, sequenced in a study of T-cell memory formation after mild COVID-19. In TCRdb, the 5' RACE reads were re-called with MiXCR into one record per CDR3 protein. The data contain roughly 160,000 distinct CDR3 sequences, more than 9% of them singletons. Sequenced sample: PBMCs or a T cell subset sorted from them (not recorded which). These receptors were obtained from a man aged 18-30 years who had mild COVID-19 (a few samples of this study predate the infection). Cell type and time point are not known.

This clonotype was detected many times. This chain uses TRBV6-6 with TRBJ1-1; the D gene is possibly TRBD1 (6 bases). This CDR3 comprises 16 residues. Germline loops: CDR1 MNHNY, CDR2 SVGAGI (reference sequence). The ends were cut back, 3 bases at V and 2 bases at J, with 16 bases in the middle. CDR3 sequence: CASSYRPGQINTEAFF. The DNA of the CDR3 is TGTGCCAGCAGTTATCGACCCGGACAGATTAACACTGAAGCTTTCTTT.

The chain employs TRBV27 and TRBJ2-5, with 7 bases that match TRBD1. The junction had 9 bases not matched to a gene; V was cut back by 3 bases and J by 5 bases. The CDR3 has 15 amino acids. In germline, CDR1 is MNHEY, CDR2 SMNVEV (reference sequence). In DNA form, the CDR3 reads TGTGCCAGCAGTTTCTGGGCACAGGGGTTGGAGACCCAGTACTTC. The encoded protein is CASSFWAQGLETQYF.

This chain joins TRBV4-3 and TRBJ1-1; tentatively, D is TRBD1 (6 bases). The germline V and J ends were trimmed by 4 bases and 6 bases, with 15 bases remaining between them. Per the germline V gene, CDR1 is LGHNA and CDR2 is YSLEER. The CDR3 is 14 amino acids. For the CDR3, the DNA is TGCGCCAGCAGCCTAGAACAGGGTCGCGCTGAAGCTTTCTTT. Its translation is CASSLEQGRAEAFF.

This chain uses TRBV5-6 with TRBJ2-2; D gene uncertain. Per the germline V gene, CDR1 is SGHDT and CDR2 is YYEEEE. This CDR3 comprises 12 residues. Trimming took 4 bases from V and 7 from J, leaving 8 bases between them. Written as DNA, the CDR3 is TGTGCCAGCAGCACTGCTCGCGGGGAGCTGTTTTTT. Encoded protein: CASSTARGELFF.

The chain is built from TRBV6-1 and TRBJ1-4, with D maybe TRBD1 (5 bases). Germline CDR1 reads MNHNS; CDR2 reads SASEGT. The CDR3 extends over 16 amino acids. Trimming left V 2 bases short and J 2 bases short, with 12 bases between. The CDR3 DNA sequence: TGTGCCAGCAGTGAATATCAGGGTTCTACTAATGAAAAACTGTTTTTT. Its protein is CASSEYQGSTNEKLFF.

J is TRBJ1-5 and V is TRBV5-1, with D maybe TRBD1 (5 bases). V was pared by 2 bases and J by 7 bases, with 13 bases between. The V gene's germline CDR1 is SGHRS and CDR2 YFSETQ. CDR3 length: 14 residues. Here the CDR3 DNA reads TGCGCCAGCAGCTTTCAAGGGGAAGGGCAGCCCCAGCATTTT. Translated, it gives CASSFQGEGQPQHF.

This clonotype was counted ten times or more. This chain connects TRBV7-9 to TRBJ2-3; D is possibly TRBD1 or TRBD2 (5 bases each). The germline V and J ends were trimmed by 3 bases and 4 bases, with 17 bases remaining between them. The CDR3 runs to 16 residues. The germline gives CDR1 SEHNR, CDR2 FQNEAQ (reference sequence). CDR3: CASSFLPGASPDTQYF. The CDR3 bases are TGTGCCAGCAGCTTTCTCCCCGGGGCCTCACCAGATACGCAGTATTTT.

This clonotype was picked up many times. The chain's CDR3 is CASSLGQNEKLFF. The CDR3 DNA is TGCGCCAGCAGCTTGGGACAGAATGAAAAACTGTTTTTT. The chain joins TRBV5-1 to TRBJ1-4; D is perhaps TRBD1 (5 bases). The CDR3 has 13 residues. Germline CDR1 is SGHRS and CDR2 is YFSETQ. The ends were cut back, 0 bases at V and 5 bases at J, with 5 bases in the middle.

This clonotype was seen only a few times. The chain couples TRBV7-2 to TRBJ2-3; D could derive from TRBD1 or TRBD2 (5 bases each). The V end was cut by 2 bases, the J end by 4 bases, with 16 bases between. This CDR3 contains 16 residues. Germline lookup yields CDR1 SGHTA and CDR2 FQGNSA. The CDR3 loop reads CASSLPRDARPDTQYF. The CDR3 bases are TGTGCCAGCAGCTTACCCCGGGACGCCCGTCCAGATACGCAGTATTTT.

The chain employs TRBV4-3 and TRBJ2-3; 11 bases line up with TRBD2. From germline, CDR1 is LGHNA and CDR2 YSLEER. V shed 7 bases and J 2 bases; nucleotides not matched to a gene: 14. The CDR3 has 18 amino acids. The CDR3 region has the DNA TGCGCCAGCACCCTGACTAGCGGGGCCCGCTCAGTCACAGATACGCAGTATTTT. This translates into CASTLTSGARSVTDTQYF.

As regards this clonotype: Germline is not matched at one junction end, which may reflect a read error. The CDR3 loop is CASSSSPGTHNTQYF. The DNA of the CDR3 is TGTGCTAGCAGCTCCTCACCTGGGACTCACAATACGCAGTATTTT. The chain uses TRBV7-7 and TRBJ2-3, with TRBD2 as a possible D gene (6 bases). Germline V lookup: CDR1 SSHAT, CDR2 FNYEAQ (reference sequence). This CDR3 has 15 residues.

The chain has TRBV4-1 and TRBJ2-3, with D unclear. V gave up 4 bases and J gave up 4 bases, with 12 bases separating them. Germline V gene data show CDR1 as MGHRA and CDR2 as YSYEKL. This CDR3 spans 14 amino acids. In DNA, the CDR3 is TGCGCCAGCAGCCCATTGGTGACGTCAGATACGCAGTATTTT. Translation gives CASSPLVTSDTQYF.

This clonotype has just a few counts. The chain carries TRBV5-1 and TRBJ2-2; 8 bases match TRBD2. Germline lookup yields CDR1 SGHRS and CDR2 YFSETQ. After removal of 7 bases from V and 6 bases from J, the junction contained 11 bases not matched to a gene. This CDR3 has 15 residues. The CDR3 DNA reads TGCGCCAGCTACAGAGCGGGGGTGATCCCCGGGGAGCTGTTTTTT. This encodes CASYRAGVIPGELFF.

This clonotype was counted at least ten times. This chain joins TRBV21-1 and TRBJ2-7; the table's D call, TRBD2, has no DNA check behind it. TRBV21-1 is labeled a pseudogene. This CDR3 region has 20 residues. CDR3 protein: CASSKGDPGLAGGSSYEQYV. DNA of the CDR3: TGTGCCAGCAGCAAAGGGGACCCGGGACTAGCGGGGGGGAGCTCCTACGAGCAGTACGTC.